This T cell receptor (beta chain) was captured in a study of multiple sclerosis patients with progressive multifocal leukoencephalopathy. The CDR3 spans 14 residues. Germline V gene sequence: CDR1 PRHDT, CDR2 FYEKMQ (reference sequence). V lost 5 bases and J 5 bases, leaving 15 bases between the germline ends. A note on this clone: Its antigen is unknown.

The table came from immunoSEQ multiplex PCR; TCRdb's copy has only in-frame clones and leaves some out. The table records some 30,000 clones, about 88% of them present only once. General study results and limits: Before and during natalizumab, the clones expanded at PML already existed. Less diverse TRB repertoires were suggested in most PML patients.

Time point of the sample: before natalizumab initiation. All PML patients were female, and all patients had earlier interferon beta. The J gene is TRBJ1-2, the V gene TRBV13; no firm D call. The sequenced sample was PBMCs. This TCR was recovered from a human donor with multiple sclerosis. CDR3 sequence (DNA): TGTGCCAGCAGCCCAAACCCACAAGGGTATGGCTACACCTTC. It yields the protein CASSPNPQGYGYTF.